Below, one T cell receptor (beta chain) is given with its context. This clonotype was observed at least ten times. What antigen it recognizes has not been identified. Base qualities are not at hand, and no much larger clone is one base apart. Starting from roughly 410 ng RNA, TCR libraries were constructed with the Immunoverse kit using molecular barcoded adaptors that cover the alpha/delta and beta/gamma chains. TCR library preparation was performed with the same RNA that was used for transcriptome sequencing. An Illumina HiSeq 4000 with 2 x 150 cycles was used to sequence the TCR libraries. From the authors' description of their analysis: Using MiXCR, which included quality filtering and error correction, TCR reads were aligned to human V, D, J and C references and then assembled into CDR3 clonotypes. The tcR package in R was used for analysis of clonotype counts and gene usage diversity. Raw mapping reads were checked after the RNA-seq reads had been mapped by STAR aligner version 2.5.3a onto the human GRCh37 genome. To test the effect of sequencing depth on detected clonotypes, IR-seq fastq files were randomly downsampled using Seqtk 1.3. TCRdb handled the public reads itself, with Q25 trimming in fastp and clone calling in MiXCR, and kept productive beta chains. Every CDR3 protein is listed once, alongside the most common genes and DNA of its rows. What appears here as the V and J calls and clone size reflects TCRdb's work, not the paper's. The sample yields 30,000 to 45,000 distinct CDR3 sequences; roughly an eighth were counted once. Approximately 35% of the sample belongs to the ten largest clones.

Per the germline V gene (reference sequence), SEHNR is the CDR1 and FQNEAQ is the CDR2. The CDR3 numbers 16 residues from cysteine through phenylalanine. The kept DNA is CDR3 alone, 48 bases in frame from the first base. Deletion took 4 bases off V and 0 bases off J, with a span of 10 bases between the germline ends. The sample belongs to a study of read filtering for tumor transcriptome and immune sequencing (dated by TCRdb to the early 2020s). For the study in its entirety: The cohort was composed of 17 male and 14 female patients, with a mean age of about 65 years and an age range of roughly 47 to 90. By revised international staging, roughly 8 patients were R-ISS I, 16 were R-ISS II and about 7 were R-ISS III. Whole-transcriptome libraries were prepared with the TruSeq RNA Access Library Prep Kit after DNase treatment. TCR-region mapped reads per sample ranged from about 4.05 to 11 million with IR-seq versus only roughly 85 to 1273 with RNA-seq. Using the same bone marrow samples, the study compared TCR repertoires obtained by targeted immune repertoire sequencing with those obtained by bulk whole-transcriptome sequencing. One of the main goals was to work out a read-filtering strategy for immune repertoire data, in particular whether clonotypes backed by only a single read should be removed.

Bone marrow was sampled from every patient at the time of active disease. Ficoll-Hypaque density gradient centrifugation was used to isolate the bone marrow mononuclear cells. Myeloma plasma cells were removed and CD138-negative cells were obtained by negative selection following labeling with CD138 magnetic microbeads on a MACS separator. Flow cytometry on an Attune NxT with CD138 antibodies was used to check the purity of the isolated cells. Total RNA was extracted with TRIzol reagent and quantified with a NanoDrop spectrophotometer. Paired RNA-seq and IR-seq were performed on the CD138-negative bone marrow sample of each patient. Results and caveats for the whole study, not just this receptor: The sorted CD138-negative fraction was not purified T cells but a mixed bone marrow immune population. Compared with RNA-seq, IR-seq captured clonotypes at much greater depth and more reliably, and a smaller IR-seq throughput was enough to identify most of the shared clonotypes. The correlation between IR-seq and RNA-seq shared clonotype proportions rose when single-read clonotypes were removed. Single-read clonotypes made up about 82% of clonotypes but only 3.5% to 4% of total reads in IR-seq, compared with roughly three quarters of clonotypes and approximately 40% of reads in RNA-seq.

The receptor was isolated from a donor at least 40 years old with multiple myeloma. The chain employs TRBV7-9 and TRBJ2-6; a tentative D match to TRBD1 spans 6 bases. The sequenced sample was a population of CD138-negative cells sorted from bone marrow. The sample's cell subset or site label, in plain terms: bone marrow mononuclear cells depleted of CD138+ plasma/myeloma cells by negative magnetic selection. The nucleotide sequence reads TGTGCCAGCAGCTCATGGACAGCCTCTGGGGCCAACGTCCTGACTTTC. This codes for CASSSWTASGANVLTF.